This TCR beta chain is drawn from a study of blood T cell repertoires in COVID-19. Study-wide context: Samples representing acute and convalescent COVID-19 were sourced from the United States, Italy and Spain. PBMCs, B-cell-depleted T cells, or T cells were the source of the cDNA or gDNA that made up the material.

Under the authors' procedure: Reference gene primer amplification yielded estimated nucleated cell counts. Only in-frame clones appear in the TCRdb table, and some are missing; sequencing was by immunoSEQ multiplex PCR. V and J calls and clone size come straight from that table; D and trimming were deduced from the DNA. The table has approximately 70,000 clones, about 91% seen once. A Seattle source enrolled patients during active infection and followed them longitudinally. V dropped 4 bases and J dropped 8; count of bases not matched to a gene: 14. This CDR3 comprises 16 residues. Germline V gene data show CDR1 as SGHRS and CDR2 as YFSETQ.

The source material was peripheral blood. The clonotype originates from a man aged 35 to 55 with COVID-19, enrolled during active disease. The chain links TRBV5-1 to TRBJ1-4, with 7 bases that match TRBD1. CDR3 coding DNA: TGCGCCAGCAGCGCGGGCTCACAGGGGCCGGAAGAAAAACTGTTTTTT. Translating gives CASSAGSQGPEEKLFF.